The 16 T cell receptor beta chains below were found in one sample sequenced in a study of T cells expressing NK-cell markers. For each CDR3 protein, TCRdb gives one entry from its re-call of the 5' RACE reads, without DNA. Listed are about 460,000 distinct CDR3 sequences; approximately 1.4% falls within the top ten. What was sequenced was blood T cells: a sorted CD56 or NKG2C T cell subset, CD4+ or CD8+ T cells, or bulk PBMC T cells (not recorded which). The receptors shown here come from a woman aged 45-65 years in good health.

J is TRBJ1-6 and V is TRBV5-1; TCRdb's D gene call, TRBD1, goes unchecked for lack of DNA. This CDR3 has 15 residues. Germline V lookup: CDR1 SGHRS, CDR2 YFSETQ. The CDR3 loop reads CASSLVGVENSPLHF. Full variable domain (remainder filled in from reference TRBV5-1 and TRBJ1-6): KAGVTQTPRYLIKTRGQQVTLSCSPISGHRSVSWYQQTPGQGLQFLFEYFSETQRNKGNFPGRFSGRQFSNSRSEMNVSTLELGDSALYLCASSLVGVENSPLHFGNGTRLTVT.

V gene TRBV6-5 combines with J gene TRBJ1-6; the D gene TCRdb calls, TRBD1, cannot be checked with no DNA. The CDR3 consists of 14 residues. CDR1 and CDR2 from the germline V gene are MNHEY and SVGAGI. The CDR3 loop is CASSRGVYNSPLHF.

The rearrangement joins TRBV20-1 to TRBJ2-7; TCRdb reports TRBD2, a call that lacks DNA to check it against. The CDR3 covers 17 residues. Germline V gene data show CDR1 as DFQATT and CDR2 as SNEGSKA (reference sequence). CDR3 sequence reads: CSADIGLLGTSSYEQYF.

The CDR3 spells CAISEAGRLDTEAFF. V usage is TRBV10-3 and J usage is TRBJ1-1; TCRdb indicates TRBD1, and absent DNA this call remains unverified. CDR3 size: 15 residues. In germline, CDR1 is ENHRY, CDR2 SYGVKD.

J is TRBJ2-3 and V is TRBV20-1; the TCRdb call, TRBD2, lacks DNA for checking. The CDR3 extends over 14 amino acids. Germline V gives CDR1 DFQATT, CDR2 SNEGSKA (reference sequence). Here the CDR3 reads CSAGGTSISDTQYF.

The chain employs TRBV10-2 and TRBJ2-6. This CDR3 has 14 amino acids. From germline, CDR1 is WSHSY and CDR2 SAAADI. CDR3: CASRETAGANVLTF.

This rearrangement joins TRBV7-8 to TRBJ2-5. The CDR3 extends over 13 amino acids. Germline CDR1 and CDR2: SGHVS and FQNEAQ. The CDR3 loop is CASSIAGAETQYF.

The chain has TRBV12-5 and TRBJ1-4. CDR3 size: 12 residues. Germline-derived CDR1 and CDR2 are LGHNT and FRNRAP. The CDR3 sequence: CASVLRSEKLFF.

The chain joins TRBV29-1 to TRBJ2-1; TCRdb's D call of TRBD1 is untestable without DNA. The CDR3 is 11 amino acids. Germline CDR1 is SQVTM and CDR2 is ANQGSEA. The CDR3 sequence is CSVTGVGEQFF.

The V call is TRBV25-1, the J call TRBJ2-7. Germline V gives CDR1 MGHDK, CDR2 SYGVNS. This CDR3 spans 13 amino acids. CDR3 amino acids: CASSVLSSYEQYF.

This chain joins TRBV20-1 and TRBJ2-7. The CDR3 runs to 13 residues. Germline lookup yields CDR1 DFQATT and CDR2 SNEGSKA (reference sequence). The CDR3 loop is CSARSRASYEQYF.

The chain carries TRBV18 and TRBJ1-3. The CDR3 loop spans 15 amino acids. The germline gives CDR1 KGHSH, CDR2 LQKENI. The CDR3 is CASSQTLGSGNTIYF.

J is TRBJ1-3 and V is TRBV24-1; TCRdb picks TRBD1, but there is no DNA to check that call. The CDR3 covers 12 residues. Germline V CDR1 and CDR2: KGHDR, SFDVKD. CDR3 loop: CATSAGRNTIYF.

J is TRBJ2-7 and V is TRBV20-1; TCRdb's D call of TRBD1 is untestable without DNA. This CDR3 has 15 amino acids. Germline assignment: CDR1 DFQATT and CDR2 SNEGSKA (reference sequence). CDR3 sequence: CSARDTGTGKYEQYF.

J is TRBJ2-6 and V is TRBV29-1; TCRdb's D gene call, TRBD1, goes unchecked for lack of DNA. This CDR3 has 12 amino acids. Germline CDR1 reads SQVTM; CDR2 reads ANQGSEA. The CDR3 loop is CSATVGANVLTF. Drawing the rest from reference TRBV29-1 and TRBJ2-6, the complete variable domain is SAVISQKPSRDICQRGTSLTIQCQVDSQVTMMFWYRQQPGQSLTLIATANQGSEATYESGFVIDKFPISRPNLTFSTLTVSNMSPEDSSIYLCSATVGANVLTFGAGSRLTVL.

This chain uses TRBV12-3 or TRBV12-4 with TRBJ2-2. This CDR3 contains 13 residues. CDR3: CASSLSPLGELFF.